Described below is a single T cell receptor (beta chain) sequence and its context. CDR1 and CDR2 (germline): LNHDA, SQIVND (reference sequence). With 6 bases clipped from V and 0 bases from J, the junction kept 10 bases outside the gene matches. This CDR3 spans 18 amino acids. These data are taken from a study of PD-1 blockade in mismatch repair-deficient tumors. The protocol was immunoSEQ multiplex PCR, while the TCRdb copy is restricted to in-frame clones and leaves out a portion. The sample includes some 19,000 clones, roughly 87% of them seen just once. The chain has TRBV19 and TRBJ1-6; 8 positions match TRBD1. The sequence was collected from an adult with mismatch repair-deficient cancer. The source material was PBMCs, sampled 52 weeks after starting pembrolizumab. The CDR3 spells CASSGTGTSSSYNSPLHF. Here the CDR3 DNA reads TGTGCCAGTAGCGGGACAGGAACTTCGAGCTCCTATAATTCACCCCTCCACTTT.